This TCR beta chain was sequenced for a study of CD8+ T cells in alopecia areata. Study in general: Severity of treated patients was scored by affected scalp percentage.

Stated treatment: oral pan-JAK inhibitor, 5-10 mg twice daily. The CDR3 length is 14 residues. Trimming cost V 7 bases and J 1 base, with 16 bases left between them. Germline V gene sequence: CDR1 SQVTM, CDR2 ANQGSEA. With regard to this clone: Its antigen remains unidentified.

It was cDNA, reverse transcribed from extracted RNA, that served as the sequencing template. Libraries were prepared by immunoSEQ multiplex PCR; TCRdb keeps only in-frame clonotypes and omits some of them. The table shows fewer than 200,000 clones, with roughly 53% occurring only once. The study's findings and limits: Across lesional scalp, and particularly alopecia totalis/universalis, clonality surpassed that of normal scalp. Treatment with tofacitinib significantly lowered scalp clonality and reduced expanded CD8+ clones among the top 100. Persistence of many expanded lesional clones was seen in scalp and blood during tofacitinib.

The sample was CD8+ T cells sorted from blood, taken at week 24, from a patient treated with tofacitinib. This TCR was sampled from a human donor with alopecia areata. This chain joins TRBV29-1 and TRBJ1-1, with TRBD1 as a possible D gene (5 bases). The CDR3 nucleotides read TGCAGCGGCCTGTTGGGACGGCAGAACACTGAAGCTTTCTTT. Residues: CSGLLGRQNTEAFF.